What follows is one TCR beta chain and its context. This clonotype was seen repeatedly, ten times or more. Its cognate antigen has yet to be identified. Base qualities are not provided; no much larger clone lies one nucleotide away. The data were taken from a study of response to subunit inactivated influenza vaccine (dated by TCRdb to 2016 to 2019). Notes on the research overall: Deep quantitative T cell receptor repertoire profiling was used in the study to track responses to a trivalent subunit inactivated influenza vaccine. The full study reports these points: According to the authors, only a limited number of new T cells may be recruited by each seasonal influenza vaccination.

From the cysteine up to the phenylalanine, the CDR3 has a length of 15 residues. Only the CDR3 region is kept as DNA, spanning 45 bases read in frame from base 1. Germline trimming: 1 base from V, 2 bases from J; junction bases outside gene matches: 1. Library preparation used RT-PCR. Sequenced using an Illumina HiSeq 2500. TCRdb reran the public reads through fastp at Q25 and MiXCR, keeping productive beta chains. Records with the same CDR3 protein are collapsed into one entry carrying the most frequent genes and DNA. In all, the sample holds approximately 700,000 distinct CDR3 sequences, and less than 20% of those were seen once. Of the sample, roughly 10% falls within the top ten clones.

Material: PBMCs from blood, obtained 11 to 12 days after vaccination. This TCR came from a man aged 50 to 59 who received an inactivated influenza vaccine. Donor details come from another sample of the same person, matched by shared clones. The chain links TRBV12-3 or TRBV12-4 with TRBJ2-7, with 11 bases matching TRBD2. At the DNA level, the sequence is TGTGCCAGCAGTTTAGTAGCGGGAGGGCCCTACGAGCAGTACTTC. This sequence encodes CASSLVAGGPYEQYF.